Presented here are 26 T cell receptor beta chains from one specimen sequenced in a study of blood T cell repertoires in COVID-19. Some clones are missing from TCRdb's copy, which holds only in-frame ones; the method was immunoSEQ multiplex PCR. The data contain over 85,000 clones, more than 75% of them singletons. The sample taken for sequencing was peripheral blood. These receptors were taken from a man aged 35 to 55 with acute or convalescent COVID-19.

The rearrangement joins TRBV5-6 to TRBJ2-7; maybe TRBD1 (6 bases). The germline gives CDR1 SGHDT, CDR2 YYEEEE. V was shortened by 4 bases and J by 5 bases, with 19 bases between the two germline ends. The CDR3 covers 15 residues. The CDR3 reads CASSAGTILNHEQYF. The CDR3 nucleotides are TGTGCCAGCAGCGCCGGGACAATTTTAAACCACGAGCAGTACTTC. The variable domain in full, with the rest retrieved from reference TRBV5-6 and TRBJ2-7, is DAGVTQSPTHLIKTRGQQVTLRCSPKSGHDTVSWYQQALGQGPQFIFQYYEEEERQRGNFPDRFSGHQFPNYSSELNVNALLLGDSALYLCASSAGTILNHEQYFGPGTRLTVT.

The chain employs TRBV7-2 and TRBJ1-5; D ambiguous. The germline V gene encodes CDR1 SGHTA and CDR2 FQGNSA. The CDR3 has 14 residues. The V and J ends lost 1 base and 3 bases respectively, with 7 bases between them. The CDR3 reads CASSLVSSNQPQHF. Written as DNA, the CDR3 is TGTGCCAGCAGCTTAGTCAGTTCCAATCAGCCCCAGCATTTT.

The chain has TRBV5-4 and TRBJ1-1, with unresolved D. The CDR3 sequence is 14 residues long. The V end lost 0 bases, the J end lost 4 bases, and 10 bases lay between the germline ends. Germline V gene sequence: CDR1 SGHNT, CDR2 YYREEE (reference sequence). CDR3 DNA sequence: TGTGCCAGCAGCTTGGCCGTGGAGAGCACTGAAGCTTTCTTT. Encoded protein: CASSLAVESTEAFF.

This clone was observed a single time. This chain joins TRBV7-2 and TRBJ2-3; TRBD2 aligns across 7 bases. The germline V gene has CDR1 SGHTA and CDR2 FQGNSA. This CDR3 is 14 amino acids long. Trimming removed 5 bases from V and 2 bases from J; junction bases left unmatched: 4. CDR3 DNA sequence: TGTGCCAGCAGCCCCGGACTAGACACAGATACGCAGTATTTT. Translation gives CASSPGLDTDTQYF.

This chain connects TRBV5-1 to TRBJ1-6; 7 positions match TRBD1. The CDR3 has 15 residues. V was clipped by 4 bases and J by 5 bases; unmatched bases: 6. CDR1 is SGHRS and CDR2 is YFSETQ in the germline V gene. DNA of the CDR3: TGCGCCAGCAGCAGGGGGCTGGGAAATAATTCACCCCTCCACTTT. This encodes CASSRGLGNNSPLHF.

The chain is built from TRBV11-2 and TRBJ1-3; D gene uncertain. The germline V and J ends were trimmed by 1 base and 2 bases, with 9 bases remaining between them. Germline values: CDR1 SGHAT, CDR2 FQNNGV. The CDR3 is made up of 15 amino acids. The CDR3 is CASSLVRAAGNTIYF. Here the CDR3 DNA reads TGTGCCAGCAGCTTAGTGAGGGCCGCTGGAAACACCATATATTTT.

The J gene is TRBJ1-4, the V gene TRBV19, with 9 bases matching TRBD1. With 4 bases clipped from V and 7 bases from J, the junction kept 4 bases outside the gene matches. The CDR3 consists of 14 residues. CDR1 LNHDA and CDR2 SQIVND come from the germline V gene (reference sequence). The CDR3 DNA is TGTGCCAGTAGTACGGACAGGGGTGGTGAAAAACTGTTTTTT. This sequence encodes CASSTDRGGEKLFF.

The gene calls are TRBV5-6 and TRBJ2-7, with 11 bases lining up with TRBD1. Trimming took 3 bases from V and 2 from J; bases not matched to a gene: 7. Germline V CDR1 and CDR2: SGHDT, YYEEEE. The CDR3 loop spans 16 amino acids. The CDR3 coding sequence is TGTGCCAGCAGCTCACTCGGGACAGGGGGAACCTACGAGCAGTACTTC. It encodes CASSSLGTGGTYEQYF. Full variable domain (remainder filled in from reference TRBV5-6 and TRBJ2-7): DAGVTQSPTHLIKTRGQQVTLRCSPKSGHDTVSWYQQALGQGPQFIFQYYEEEERQRGNFPDRFSGHQFPNYSSELNVNALLLGDSALYLCASSSLGTGGTYEQYFGPGTRLTVT.

CDR3 in amino acids: CASSGGSGNTIYF. CDR3 coding DNA: TGTGCCAGCAGTGGGGGCAGTGGAAACACCATATATTTT. The chain employs TRBV2 and TRBJ1-3; D perhaps matches TRBD1 (5 bases). The germline gives CDR1 SNHLY, CDR2 FYNNEI. Trimming removed 4 bases from V and 3 bases from J, with 7 bases in between. The CDR3 runs to 13 residues.

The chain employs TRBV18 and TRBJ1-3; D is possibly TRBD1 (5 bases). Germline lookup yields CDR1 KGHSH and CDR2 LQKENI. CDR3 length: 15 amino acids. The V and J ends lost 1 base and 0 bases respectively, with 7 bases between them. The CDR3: CASSPQGISGNTIYF. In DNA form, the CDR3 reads TGTGCCAGCTCACCACAGGGGATCTCTGGAAACACCATATATTTT.

The CDR3 spells CASSLISRTDTQYF. CDR3 in DNA: TGTGCCAGCAGCCTGATAAGCCGCACAGATACGCAGTATTTT. The chain carries TRBV6-5 and TRBJ2-3; no clear D gene. The germline V gene encodes CDR1 MNHEY and CDR2 SVGAGI. V gave up 6 bases and J gave up 1 base, with 11 bases separating them. There are 14 residues in the CDR3.

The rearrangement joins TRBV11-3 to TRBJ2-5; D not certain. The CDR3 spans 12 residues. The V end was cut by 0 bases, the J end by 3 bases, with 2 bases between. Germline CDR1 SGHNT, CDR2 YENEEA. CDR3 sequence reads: CASSLDKETQYF. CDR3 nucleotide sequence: TGTGCCAGCAGCTTAGATAAAGAGACCCAGTACTTC.

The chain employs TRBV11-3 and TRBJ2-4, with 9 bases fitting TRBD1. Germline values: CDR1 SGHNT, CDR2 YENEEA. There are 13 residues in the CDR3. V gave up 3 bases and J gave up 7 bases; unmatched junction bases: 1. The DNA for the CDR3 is TGTGCCAGCAGCTTGACAGGGGGGAACATTCAGTACTTC. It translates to CASSLTGGNIQYF.

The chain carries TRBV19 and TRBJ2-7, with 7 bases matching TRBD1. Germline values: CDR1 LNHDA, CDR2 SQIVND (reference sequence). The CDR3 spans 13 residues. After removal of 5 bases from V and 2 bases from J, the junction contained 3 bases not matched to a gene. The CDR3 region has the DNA TGTGCCAGTAGTCGGCAGGGGGCCTACGAGCAGTACTTC. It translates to CASSRQGAYEQYF. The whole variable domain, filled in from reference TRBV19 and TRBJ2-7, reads DGGITQSPKYLFRKEGQNVTLSCEQNLNHDAMYWYRQDPGQGLRLIYYSQIVNDFQKGDIAEGYSVSREKKESFPLTVTSAQKNPTAFYLCASSRQGAYEQYFGPGTRLTVT.

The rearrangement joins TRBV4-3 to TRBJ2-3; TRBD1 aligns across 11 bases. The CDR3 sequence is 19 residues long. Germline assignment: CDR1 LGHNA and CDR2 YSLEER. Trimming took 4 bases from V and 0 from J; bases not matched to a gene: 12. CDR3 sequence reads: CASSRTPIGTGGSTDTQYF. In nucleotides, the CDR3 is TGCGCCAGCAGCCGCACCCCAATCGGGACAGGGGGGAGCACAGATACGCAGTATTTT.

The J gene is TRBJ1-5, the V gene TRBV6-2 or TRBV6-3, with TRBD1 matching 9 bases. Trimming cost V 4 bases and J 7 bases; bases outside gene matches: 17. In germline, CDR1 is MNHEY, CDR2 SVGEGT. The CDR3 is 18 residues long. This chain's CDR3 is CASSSRDRAVWRVQPQHF. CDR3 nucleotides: TGTGCCAGCAGTTCCCGGGACAGGGCAGTTTGGAGAGTACAGCCCCAGCATTTT.

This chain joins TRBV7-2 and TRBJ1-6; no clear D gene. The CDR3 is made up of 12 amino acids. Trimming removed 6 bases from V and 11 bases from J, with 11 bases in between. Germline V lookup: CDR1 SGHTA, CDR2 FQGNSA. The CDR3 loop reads CASSHEGTPLHF. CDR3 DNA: TGTGCCAGCAGTCATGAGGGCACACCCCTCCACTTT. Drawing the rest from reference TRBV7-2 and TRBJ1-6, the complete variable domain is GAGVSQSPSNKVTEKGKDVELRCDPISGHTALYWYRQSLGQGLEFLIYFQGNSAPDKSGLPSDRFSAERTGGSVSTLTIQRTQQEDSAVYLCASSHEGTPLHFGNGTRLTVT.

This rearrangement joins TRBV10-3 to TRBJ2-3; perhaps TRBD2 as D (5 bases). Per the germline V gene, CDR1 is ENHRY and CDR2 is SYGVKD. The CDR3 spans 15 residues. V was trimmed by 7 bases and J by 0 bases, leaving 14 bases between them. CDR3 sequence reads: CAIKTGLISTDTQYF. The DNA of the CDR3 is TGTGCCATCAAAACCGGACTTATTAGCACAGATACGCAGTATTTT.

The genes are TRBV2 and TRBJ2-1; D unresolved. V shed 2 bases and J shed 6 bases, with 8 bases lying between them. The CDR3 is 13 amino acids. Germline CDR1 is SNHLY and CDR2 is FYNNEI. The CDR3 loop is CASSELQSNEQFF. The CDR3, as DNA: TGTGCCAGCAGTGAATTACAGAGCAATGAGCAGTTCTTC.

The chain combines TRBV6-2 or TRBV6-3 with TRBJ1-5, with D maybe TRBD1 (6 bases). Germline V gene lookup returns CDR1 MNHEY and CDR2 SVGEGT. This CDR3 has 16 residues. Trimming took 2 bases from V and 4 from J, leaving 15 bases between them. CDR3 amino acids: CASSYTGTTPNQPQHF. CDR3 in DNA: TGTGCCAGCAGTTACACCGGGACAACTCCAAATCAGCCCCAGCATTTT.

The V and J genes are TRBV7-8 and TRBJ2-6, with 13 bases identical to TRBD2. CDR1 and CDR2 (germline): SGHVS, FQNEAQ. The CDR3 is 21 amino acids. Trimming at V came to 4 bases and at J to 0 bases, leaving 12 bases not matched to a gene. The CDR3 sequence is CASSYNLGTSGESSGANVLTF. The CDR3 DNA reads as TGTGCCAGCAGCTACAACCTAGGGACTAGCGGGGAGAGCTCTGGGGCCAACGTCCTGACTTTC.

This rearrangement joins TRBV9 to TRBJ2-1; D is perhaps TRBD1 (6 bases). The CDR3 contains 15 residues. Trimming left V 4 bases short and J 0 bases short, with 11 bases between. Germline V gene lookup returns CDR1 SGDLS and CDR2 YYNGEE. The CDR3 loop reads CASSLSGASYNEQFF. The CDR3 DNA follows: TGTGCCAGCAGCCTTTCAGGGGCCTCCTACAATGAGCAGTTCTTC.

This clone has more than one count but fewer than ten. Here the CDR3 reads CASSHLTENTEAFF. In DNA, the CDR3 is TGTGCCAGCAGCCATCTAACAGAGAACACTGAAGCTTTCTTT. The chain links TRBV7-9 to TRBJ1-1; D gene ambiguous. This CDR3 spans 14 amino acids. Germline lookup yields CDR1 SEHNR and CDR2 FQNEAQ (reference sequence). Trimming pared 5 bases from V and 1 base from J, leaving 11 bases between. Using reference TRBV7-9 and TRBJ1-1 for the parts outside the CDR3, the full variable domain is DTGVSQNPRHKITKRGQNVTFRCDPISEHNRLYWYRQTLGQGPEFLTYFQNEAQLEKSRLLSDRFSAERPKGSFSTLEIQRTEQGDSAMYLCASSHLTENTEAFFGQGTRLTVV.

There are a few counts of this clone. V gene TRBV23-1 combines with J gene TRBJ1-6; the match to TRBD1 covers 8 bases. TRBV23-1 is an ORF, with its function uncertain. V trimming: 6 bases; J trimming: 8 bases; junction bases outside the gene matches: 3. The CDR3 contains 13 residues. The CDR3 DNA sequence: TGCGCCAGCAGGAAGACAGGGGATTCACCCCTCCACTTT. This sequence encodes CASRKTGDSPLHF.

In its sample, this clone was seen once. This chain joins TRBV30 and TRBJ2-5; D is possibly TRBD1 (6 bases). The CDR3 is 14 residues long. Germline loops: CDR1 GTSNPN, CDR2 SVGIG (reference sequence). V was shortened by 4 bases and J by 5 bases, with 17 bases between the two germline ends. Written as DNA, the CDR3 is TGTGCCTGGAACCCGGGACACCCGGCTGAGACCCAGTACTTC. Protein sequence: CAWNPGHPAETQYF.

In nucleotides, the CDR3 is TGTGCCACCAGTGACACAGCCTTAAACTATGGCTACACCTTC. The encoded protein is CATSDTALNYGYTF. The rearrangement joins TRBV24-1 to TRBJ1-2; D gene ambiguous. The CDR3 is 14 residues long. Germline V gene sequence: CDR1 KGHDR, CDR2 SFDVKD. Deletions cut 4 bases from V and 2 bases from J, with 10 bases between.